A selection of T cell receptor beta chains follows, all from one sample in a study of CD8 T cells in ankylosing spondylitis. TCRdb re-derived calls from the 5' RACE reads in MiXCR, one entry per CDR3 protein. The profile shows under 450,000 distinct CDR3 sequences, more than 15% of them singletons. Sequencing was performed on blood, either unsorted or a sorted T cell fraction (not recorded which). The receptor set was obtained from a male donor with ankylosing spondylitis. Each CDR3 is given with its conserved first and last residue. A D gene is named only where the DNA matches it firmly. Rows may omit the clone size; those that give it use once, few, many or a size class.

J gene	V gene	clone size	D gene	CDR3 protein	CDR3 DNA
TRBJ2-7	TRBV3-1	.	TRBD2	CASSQALAGAGEQYF	TGTGCCAGCAGCCAAGCTTTAGCGGGAGCCGGCGAGCAGTACTTC
TRBJ2-7	TRBV6-2/TRBV6-3	many	TRBD2	CASRLAGGPYEQYF	TGTGCCAGCAGACTAGCGGGAGGGCCCTACGAGCAGTACTTC
TRBJ1-2	TRBV18	.	.	CASSPNAPGADYGYTF	TGTGCCAGCTCACCAAACGCACCGGGGGCGGACTATGGCTACACCTTC
TRBJ2-6	TRBV5-6	few	TRBD1	CASSTTGVSNGANVLTF	TGTGCCAGCAGCACCACAGGGGTTAGTAATGGGGCCAACGTCCTGACTTTC
TRBJ1-4	TRBV6-5	few	TRBD1	CASSLGQGAQEKLFF	TGTGCCAGCAGTTTGGGACAGGGGGCGCAGGAAAAACTGTTTTTT
TRBJ2-4	TRBV29-1	many	.	CSVEDRTKNIQYF	TGCAGCGTTGAAGACAGAACCAAAAACATTCAGTACTTC
TRBJ1-1	TRBV20-1	.	.	CSAREGTAGNTEAFF	TGCAGTGCTAGAGAAGGAACGGCGGGGAACACTGAAGCTTTCTTT
TRBJ2-3	TRBV7-8	.	TRBD2	CASRGGRVSTDTQYF	TGTGCCAGCAGAGGCGGGAGGGTCAGCACAGATACGCAGTATTTT
TRBJ1-2	TRBV18	few	.	CASSRMSRDVYGYTF	TGTGCCAGCTCCCGAATGTCCCGGGACGTCTATGGCTACACCTTC
TRBJ1-4	TRBV5-1	few	.	CASSFVPDPEKLFF	TGCGCCAGCAGCTTCGTCCCTGACCCTGAAAAACTGTTTTTT
TRBJ2-1	TRBV5-1	few	.	CASSLGTSTAYNEQFF	TGCGCCAGCAGCTTGGGGACATCGACCGCCTACAATGAGCAGTTCTTC
TRBJ2-5	TRBV12-3/TRBV12-4	.	.	CASSPAWGEVQETQYF	TGTGCCAGCAGCCCGGCCTGGGGAGAGGTACAAGAGACCCAGTACTTC
TRBJ1-2	TRBV7-9	.	TRBD1	CASTSGTAIVYGYTF	TGTGCCAGCACCTCCGGGACAGCCATTGTCTATGGCTACACCTTC
TRBJ1-4	TRBV6-5	few	.	CASSSVSINEKLFF	TGTGCCAGCAGTTCAGTCAGTATTAATGAAAAACTGTTTTTT
TRBJ2-7	TRBV20-1	few	TRBD2	CSARAVASGSSYEQYF	TGCAGTGCTAGAGCAGTGGCTAGCGGGAGCTCCTACGAGCAGTACTTC
TRBJ1-2	TRBV7-8	.	.	CASSPGGSPNYGYTF	TGTGCCAGCAGCCCGGGCGGGAGTCCTAACTATGGCTACACCTTC
TRBJ1-2	TRBV7-2	few	TRBD1	CASSLGVGQGNYGYTF	TGTGCCAGCAGCTTAGGAGTCGGACAGGGGAACTATGGCTACACCTTC
TRBJ2-7	TRBV12-3/TRBV12-4	.	TRBD2	CASSSLAGVGEQYF	TGTGCCAGCAGTTCCCTAGCGGGAGTGGGTGAGCAGTACTTC
TRBJ2-5	TRBV5-1	few	TRBD2	CASSLAGDETQYF	TGCGCCAGCAGCTTAGCGGGGGATGAGACCCAGTACTTC
TRBJ2-2	TRBV4-2	.	TRBD2	CASSRGLAGFSNTGELFF	TGTGCCAGCAGCCGGGGACTAGCGGGATTTTCGAACACCGGGGAGCTGTTTTTT
TRBJ1-2	TRBV3-1	few	.	CASSQRPGRGWYGYTF	TGTGCCAGCAGCCAAAGACCCGGAAGGGGTTGGTATGGCTACACCTTC
TRBJ2-1	TRBV12-3/TRBV12-4	.	.	CASSLPGPRAYEQFF	TGTGCCAGCAGTTTGCCGGGCCCCCGGGCGTATGAGCAGTTCTTC
TRBJ1-2	TRBV6-2/TRBV6-3	few	.	CASSYSGRLGGYTF	TGTGCCAGCAGTTACTCAGGCAGGCTTGGCGGCTACACCTTC
TRBJ2-1	TRBV5-4	.	TRBD2	CASRVFGRNEQFF	TGTGCCAGCAGGGTCTTCGGGAGGAATGAGCAGTTCTTC
TRBJ1-2	TRBV19	few	.	CASNSPPEGHGYTF	TGTGCCAGTAACAGCCCCCCCGAAGGCCATGGCTACACCTTC
TRBJ2-3	TRBV24-1	few	.	CATSDWQGGDTQYF	TGTGCCACCAGTGATTGGCAGGGAGGAGATACGCAGTATTTT
TRBJ2-1	TRBV5-1	.	.	CASSKGQWDNEQFF	TGCGCCAGCAGCAAAGGACAGTGGGACAATGAGCAGTTCTTC
TRBJ2-3	TRBV5-1	many	TRBD1	CASTRGPQGDTQYF	TGCGCCAGCACTCGCGGACCACAGGGGGATACGCAGTATTTT
TRBJ2-2	TRBV5-5	.	.	CASSSWGRGRNTGELFF	TGTGCCAGCAGCTCGTGGGGTAGGGGGAGGAACACCGGGGAGCTGTTTTTT
TRBJ2-1	TRBV20-1	.	TRBD2	CCASPGTSGGAGEQFF	TGCTGTGCTAGCCCCGGGACTAGCGGGGGGGCCGGTGAGCAGTTCTTC
TRBJ2-1	TRBV7-2	.	.	CASSLVSSVYNEQFF	TGTGCCAGCAGCTTAGTCAGTAGCGTCTACAATGAGCAGTTCTTC
TRBJ2-3	TRBV9	.	.	CASSAVGVSTDTQYF	TGTGCCAGCAGCGCCGTTGGCGTAAGCACAGATACGCAGTATTTT
TRBJ2-3	TRBV18	few	TRBD2	CASSPTAGADTQYF	TGTGCCAGCTCACCAACGGCGGGGGCAGATACGCAGTATTTT
TRBJ1-1	TRBV5-5	.	.	CASSLQGPRGAEAFF	TGTGCCAGCAGCCTGCAGGGGCCCCGAGGCGCTGAAGCTTTCTTT
TRBJ2-7	TRBV4-2	.	.	CASSQDHGRYEQYF	TGTGCCAGCAGCCAAGATCATGGCAGATACGAGCAGTACTTC
TRBJ2-7	TRBV7-2	few	.	CASSLPLKGPASYEQYF	TGTGCCAGCAGCCTACCCTTAAAGGGACCCGCCTCCTACGAGCAGTACTTC
TRBJ2-5	TRBV3-1	.	TRBD2	CASSPRLAGGLSKTQYF	TGTGCCAGCAGCCCGCGACTAGCGGGAGGGCTGTCGAAGACCCAGTACTTC
TRBJ2-1	TRBV7-3	.	.	CASSLNSAVSSYNEQFF	TGTGCCAGCAGCTTAAACTCGGCCGTCAGCTCCTACAATGAGCAGTTCTTC
TRBJ2-1	TRBV12-3/TRBV12-4	.	.	CASSGATREQFF	TGTGCCAGCAGTGGGGCCACGAGAGAGCAGTTCTTC
TRBJ1-1	TRBV20-1	.	.	CSARGQIMNTEAFF	TGCAGTGCTAGAGGACAGATCATGAACACTGAAGCTTTCTTT
TRBJ2-3	TRBV12-3/TRBV12-4	.	TRBD1	CASSRDRETDTQYF	TGTGCCAGCAGCAGGGACAGGGAGACAGATACGCAGTATTTT
TRBJ1-2	TRBV19	.	.	CASSPDFYGYTF	TGTGCCAGTAGTCCGGATTTTTATGGCTACACCTTC
TRBJ1-3	TRBV12-3/TRBV12-4	few	.	CASSLENTIYF	TGTGCCAGCAGTTTAGAAAACACCATATATTTT
TRBJ2-1	TRBV12-3/TRBV12-4	few	.	CASSLVINNEQFF	TGTGCCAGCAGTTTAGTCATAAACAATGAGCAGTTCTTC
TRBJ2-7	TRBV3-1	few	.	CASSQVDEQYF	TGTGCCAGCAGCCAAGTTGACGAGCAGTACTTC
TRBJ1-1	TRBV15	.	.	CATSRGVGVRVTEAFF	TGTGCCACCAGCAGAGGGGTTGGGGTACGGGTAACTGAAGCTTTCTTT